The 26 T cell receptor beta chains listed next were all sequenced from one sample in a study of T-cell memory formation after mild COVID-19. MiXCR was run by TCRdb on the 5' RACE reads, yielding one entry per CDR3 protein. Of about 200,000 distinct CDR3 sequences in the sample, around 9.1% were seen once. Sequenced: PBMCs or a T cell subset sorted from them (not recorded which). The receptors were sampled from a man aged 18 to 30 who had mild COVID-19 (a few samples of this study predate the infection). Cell type and time point are not known.

The chain combines TRBV7-2 with TRBJ2-2; 12 nucleotides line up with TRBD2. V was clipped by 6 bases and J by 3 bases; unmatched bases: 5. The CDR3 has 16 residues. Germline lookup yields CDR1 SGHTA and CDR2 FQGNSA. Written as DNA, the CDR3 is TGTGCCAGCAGATTACGACTAGCGGGGGACACCGGGGAGCTGTTTTTT. Translated, it gives CASRLRLAGDTGELFF.

This clonotype has at least ten counts. V is TRBV5-1 and J is TRBJ2-2; 8 nucleotides match TRBD2. The V segment lost 4 bases and the J segment 3 bases; nucleotides outside the gene matches: 5. Germline values: CDR1 SGHRS, CDR2 YFSETQ. The CDR3 spans 15 residues. Written as DNA, the CDR3 is TGCGCCAGCAGCCATGGACTAGCTTACACCGGGGAGCTGTTTTTT. Its translation is CASSHGLAYTGELFF.

In this sample, this clonotype turned up a few times. The CDR3 nucleotides are TGTGCCAGCAACCGGGGCGAAAGCACAGATACGCAGTATTTT. Protein: CASNRGESTDTQYF. V gene TRBV9 combines with J gene TRBJ2-3; either TRBD1 or TRBD2 may fit D (5 bases each). Trimming took off 6 bases at V and 0 bases at J, with 11 bases between the two ends. The CDR3 length is 14 residues. CDR1 and CDR2 from the germline V gene are SGDLS and YYNGEE.

This clonotype has just a few counts. The chain uses TRBV20-1 and TRBJ2-1, with 7 bases aligning to TRBD1. J was trimmed by 2 bases and V by 4 bases; bases with no gene match: 5. This CDR3 has 14 amino acids. In germline, CDR1 is DFQATT, CDR2 SNEGSKA (reference sequence). CDR3 DNA: TGCAGTGCTACCCCGGGACAGACCTACAATGAGCAGTTCTTC. Amino acid sequence: CSATPGQTYNEQFF.

This clonotype was seen a handful of times. The chain joins TRBV7-8 to TRBJ2-7, with 8 bases lining up with TRBD1. Germline V CDR1 and CDR2: SGHVS, FQNEAQ. The CDR3 covers 15 residues. The junction had 8 bases not matched to a gene; V was cut back by 5 bases and J by 2 bases. Here the CDR3 DNA reads TGTGCCAGCAGCCGCGGACAGGGACCGGCCTACGAGCAGTACGTC. Amino acids: CASSRGQGPAYEQYV.

This sequence joins TRBV11-1 and TRBJ2-1; D gene ambiguous. Germline V CDR1 and CDR2: SGHAT, FQDESV (reference sequence). The V end lost 2 bases, the J end lost 0 bases, and 11 bases lay between the germline ends. The CDR3 totals 16 residues. The CDR3 here is CASSLSRASSYNEQFF. Here the CDR3 DNA reads TGTGCCAGCAGCTTATCTCGCGCGAGCTCCTACAATGAGCAGTTCTTC.

The chain recombines TRBV7-3 with TRBJ2-3; D unclear. The CDR3 sequence is 13 residues long. Trimming shortened V by 4 bases and J by 2 bases, and 7 bases separated the two germline ends. The germline gives CDR1 SGHTA, CDR2 FQGTGA. CDR3 sequence (DNA): TGTGCCAGCAGCTGTGAATCCACAGATACGCAGTATTTT. Translating gives CASSCESTDTQYF.

The rearrangement uses TRBV7-8 and TRBJ2-1; 9 bases agree with TRBD2. The CDR3 loop spans 16 amino acids. Germline loops: CDR1 SGHVS, CDR2 FQNEAQ. J lost 2 bases, V lost 4 bases, and 6 bases had no gene match. The CDR3 coding sequence is TGTGCCAGCAGCTCTCGCGGGGGGGGAACCTACAATGAGCAGTTCTTC. Translating it yields CASSSRGGGTYNEQFF.

This clonotype was counted between two and nine times. The V call is TRBV3-1, the J call TRBJ1-6; D call uncertain. Trimming pared 3 bases from V and 10 bases from J, leaving 22 bases between. From germline, CDR1 is LGHDT and CDR2 YNNKEL (reference sequence). The CDR3 runs 17 residues. CDR3 bases: TGTGCCAGCAGCCACCGGAGGACCGGCCCGGTCGGGTCACCCCTCCACTTT. Protein: CASSHRRTGPVGSPLHF. The whole variable domain, filled in from reference TRBV3-1 and TRBJ1-6, reads DTAVSQTPKYLVTQMGNDKSIKCEQNLGHDTMYWYKQDSKKFLKIMFSYNNKELIINETVPNRFSPKSPDKAHLNLHINSLELGDSAVYFCASSHRRTGPVGSPLHFGNGTRLTVT.

V is TRBV6-5 and J is TRBJ1-4, with D possibly being TRBD1 (5 bases). CDR3 length equals 14 residues. The V end was cut by 8 bases, the J end by 7 bases, with 17 bases between. Germline V lookup: CDR1 MNHEY, CDR2 SVGAGI. For the CDR3, the DNA is TGTGCCAGCGGGTTAACAGGAGGTGGTGAAAAACTGTTTTTT. Translating gives CASGLTGGGEKLFF.

The gene calls are TRBV7-8 and TRBJ1-1; possible D gene TRBD1, 5 bases. The V gene's germline CDR1 is SGHVS and CDR2 FQNEAQ. The ends were cut back, 6 bases at V and 0 bases at J, with 20 bases in the middle. The CDR3 sequence is 17 residues long. Written as DNA, the CDR3 is TGTGCCAGCAGAGGTTTGGTTCGGAAGGGGATGAACACTGAAGCTTTCTTT. Its protein product is CASRGLVRKGMNTEAFF.

This clonotype was seen a handful of times. This chain links TRBV10-3 with TRBJ2-3; TRBD2 aligns across 7 bases. Trimming removed 4 bases from V and 4 bases from J; junction bases left unmatched: 5. Germline V gene data show CDR1 as ENHRY and CDR2 as SYGVKD. The CDR3 has 14 residues. CDR3 nucleotide sequence: TGTGCCATCAGTGGATACGGACTAGCAGATACGCAGTATTTT. This encodes CAISGYGLADTQYF.

The sample holds many counts of this clonotype. This rearrangement joins TRBV5-6 to TRBJ1-2; TRBD1 matches at 7 bases. V lost 5 bases and J lost 8; bases outside the gene matches: 3. Looked up from germline, CDR1 is SGHDT and CDR2 is YYEEEE. This CDR3 has 11 amino acids. The CDR3 sequence: CASREGAGYTF. Written as DNA, the CDR3 is TGTGCCAGCAGAGAGGGGGCAGGCTACACCTTC.

This clonotype was counted only a few times. The V and J genes are TRBV20-1 and TRBJ2-5; no definite D call. Germline V gene sequence: CDR1 DFQATT, CDR2 SNEGSKA (reference sequence). The CDR3 covers 11 residues. Trimming pared 3 bases from V and 7 bases from J, leaving 9 bases between. CDR3 in DNA: TGCAGTGCTAGGACGCTGGGGACCCAGTACTTC. Its translation: CSARTLGTQYF.

V gene TRBV20-1 combines with J gene TRBJ2-7; D is possibly TRBD1 (5 bases). The V gene lost 2 bases and the J gene lost 3 bases, with 14 bases spanning the gap. Germline V lookup: CDR1 DFQATT, CDR2 SNEGSKA (reference sequence). This CDR3 comprises 14 residues. This chain's CDR3 is CSARMDKGNYEQYF. The CDR3 nucleotides are TGCAGTGCTAGAATGGACAAGGGCAACTACGAGCAGTACTTC.

The chain joins TRBV10-3 to TRBJ1-5, with 7 bases lining up with TRBD1. The CDR3 extends over 13 amino acids. CDR1 is ENHRY and CDR2 is SYGVKD in the germline V gene. The V gene end was trimmed by 10 bases and the J gene end by 5 bases; junction bases not matched to a gene: 8. CDR3: CANTGQLDQPQHF. In nucleotides, the CDR3 is TGTGCCAATACGGGACAGCTGGATCAGCCCCAGCATTTT.

The rearrangement links TRBV7-2 to TRBJ1-1; D ambiguous. This CDR3 has 13 amino acids. Trimming cost V 4 bases and J 2 bases, with 8 bases left between them. Per the germline V gene, CDR1 is SGHTA and CDR2 is FQGNSA. CDR3 in DNA: TGTGCCAGCAGCTCGACACATAACACTGAAGCTTTCTTT. Residues: CASSSTHNTEAFF.

A few counts support this clonotype. This chain uses TRBV19 with TRBJ2-1; perhaps TRBD2 as D (5 bases). Deletions cut 5 bases from V and 2 bases from J, with 22 bases between. The germline V gene has CDR1 LNHDA and CDR2 SQIVND (reference sequence). The CDR3 totals 18 residues. The CDR3 here is CASSRPRGGVGTYNEQFF. CDR3 in DNA: TGTGCCAGTAGTCGCCCTCGGGGTGGGGTTGGAACCTACAATGAGCAGTTCTTC.

The V and J genes are TRBV9 and TRBJ2-5; TRBD2 agrees at 13 bases. V lost 3 bases and J lost 1; bases outside the gene matches: 3. Germline CDR1 reads SGDLS; CDR2 reads YYNGEE. This CDR3 is 16 amino acids long. The CDR3 DNA follows: TGTGCCAGCAGCGCCGGACTAGCGGGGGCCCAAGAGACCCAGTACTTC. Translated, it gives CASSAGLAGAQETQYF.

J is TRBJ2-3 and V is TRBV6-6; D is unresolved. There are 12 residues in the CDR3. Trimming shortened V by 1 base and J by 6 bases, and 5 bases separated the two germline ends. Germline V gene lookup returns CDR1 MNHNY and CDR2 SVGAGI (reference sequence). CDR3 nucleotide sequence: TGTGCCAGCAGTTACTTCGCGGATACGCAGTATTTT. The encoded protein is CASSYFADTQYF.

This clonotype has ten or more counts. The rearrangement joins TRBV7-2 to TRBJ1-1; 8 positions match TRBD1. The junction had 6 bases not matched to a gene; V was cut back by 4 bases and J by 5 bases. The CDR3 runs to 14 residues. Germline V CDR1 and CDR2: SGHTA, FQGNSA. This CDR3 reads CASSSYRGWTEAFF. The CDR3, as DNA: TGTGCCAGCAGCTCCTACAGGGGGTGGACTGAAGCTTTCTTT.

This clonotype was detected only a few times. The V and J genes are TRBV7-9 and TRBJ1-4; D is unresolved. The germline V gene has CDR1 SEHNR and CDR2 FQNEAQ (reference sequence). Trimming took off 3 bases at V and 0 bases at J, with 5 bases between the two ends. The CDR3 loop spans 14 amino acids. The CDR3 sequence: CASSFFATNEKLFF. The CDR3 DNA reads TGTGCCAGCAGCTTTTTTGCAACTAATGAAAAACTGTTTTTT.

This chain uses TRBV9 with TRBJ2-3; D might be TRBD2 (7 bases). The CDR3 runs 15 residues. Between the trimmed V and J ends, which lost 6 bases and 2 bases, there was a span of 16 bases. Germline CDR1 and CDR2: SGDLS and YYNGEE. The CDR3 DNA reads TGTGCCAGCAAAAGTGGGGGGGCCAACACAGATACGCAGTATTTT. Encoded protein: CASKSGGANTDTQYF.

V usage is TRBV6-5 and J usage is TRBJ1-2; 12 nucleotides match TRBD1. Germline V gene sequence: CDR1 MNHEY, CDR2 SVGAGI. The CDR3 runs to 15 residues. The junction had 10 bases not matched to a gene; V was cut back by 6 bases and J by 8 bases. CDR3 sequence: CASRTPGQGANGYTF. CDR3 nucleotides: TGTGCCAGCAGGACCCCGGGACAGGGGGCGAACGGCTACACCTTC.

The chain carries TRBV7-2 and TRBJ2-1, with TRBD2 matching 12 bases. CDR1 is SGHTA, CDR2 FQGNSA, per germline. J gave up 9 bases and V 6 bases, and 9 bases lay outside the gene matches. The CDR3 length is 15 residues. The CDR3 region is CASRYRLAGEPEQFF. As DNA, the CDR3 is TGTGCCAGCAGGTACAGACTAGCGGGGGAACCTGAGCAGTTCTTC.

This clonotype was detected only a few times. V is TRBV5-1 and J is TRBJ1-1; TRBD1 is a possible D gene (5 bases). The CDR3 totals 14 residues. Trimming shortened V by 3 bases and J by 1 base, and 10 bases separated the two germline ends. Germline lookup yields CDR1 SGHRS and CDR2 YFSETQ. This CDR3 is CASSSDTPNTEAFF. The CDR3 DNA reads as TGCGCCAGCAGCTCGGACACCCCGAACACTGAAGCTTTCTTT.